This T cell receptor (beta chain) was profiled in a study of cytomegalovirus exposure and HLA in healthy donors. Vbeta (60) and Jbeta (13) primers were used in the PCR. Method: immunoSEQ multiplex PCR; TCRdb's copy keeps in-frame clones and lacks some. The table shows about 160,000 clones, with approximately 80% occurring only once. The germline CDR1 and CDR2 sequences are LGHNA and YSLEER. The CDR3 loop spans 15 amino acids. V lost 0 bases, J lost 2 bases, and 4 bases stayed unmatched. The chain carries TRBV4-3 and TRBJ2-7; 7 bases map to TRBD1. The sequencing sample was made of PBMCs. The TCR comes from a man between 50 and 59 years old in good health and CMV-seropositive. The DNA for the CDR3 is TGCGCCAGCAGCCAAGAGAACAGGGGCACCTACGAGCAGTACTTC. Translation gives CASSQENRGTYEQYF.